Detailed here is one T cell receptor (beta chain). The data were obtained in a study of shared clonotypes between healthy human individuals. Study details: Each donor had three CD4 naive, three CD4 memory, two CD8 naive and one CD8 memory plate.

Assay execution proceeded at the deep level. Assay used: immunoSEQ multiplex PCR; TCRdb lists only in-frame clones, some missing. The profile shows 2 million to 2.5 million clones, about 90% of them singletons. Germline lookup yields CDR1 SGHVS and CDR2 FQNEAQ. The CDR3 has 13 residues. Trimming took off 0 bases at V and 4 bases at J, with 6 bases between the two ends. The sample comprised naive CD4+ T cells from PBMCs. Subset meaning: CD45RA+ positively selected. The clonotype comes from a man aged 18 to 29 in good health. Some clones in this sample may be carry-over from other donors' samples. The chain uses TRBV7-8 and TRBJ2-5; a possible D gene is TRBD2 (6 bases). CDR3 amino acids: CASSLAGGETQYF. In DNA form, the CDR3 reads TGTGCCAGCAGCTTAGCGGGAGGAGAGACCCAGTACTTC.